One and the same sample provided the 29 T cell receptor beta chains below, sequenced in a study of blood T cell repertoires in COVID-19. Data came from immunoSEQ multiplex PCR; TCRdb stores just in-frame clones and leaves some out. The repertoire holds 190,000 or so clones, with around 85% as singletons. Material for sequencing was PBMCs or T cells enriched from blood (not recorded which). All receptors derive from a man between 40 and 49 years old who had recovered from COVID-19.

This clone appeared a few times. The chain recombines TRBV20-1 with TRBJ2-3, with a tentative D call TRBD2 (5 bases). The germline CDR1 and CDR2 sequences are DFQATT and SNEGSKA (reference sequence). V lost 6 bases and J lost 6, with 10 bases in between. The CDR3 has 11 residues. CDR3 loop: CSADFSDTQYF. CDR3 nucleotides: TGCAGTGCGGACTTTTCGGATACGCAGTATTTT.

The V gene is TRBV6-4, the J gene TRBJ2-2; weak D call: TRBD2 (5 bases). Looked up from germline, CDR1 is MRHNA and CDR2 is SNTAGT. This CDR3 spans 14 amino acids. V dropped 4 bases and J dropped 2 bases, with 8 bases sitting between them. Here the CDR3 reads CASSVRANTGELFF. CDR3 coding DNA: TGTGCCAGCAGTGTGCGGGCAAACACCGGGGAGCTGTTTTTT.

This clone appeared once. The CDR3 here is CASSEGLAKGNEQFF. CDR3 coding DNA: TGTGCCAGCAGTGAAGGTCTAGCAAAGGGCAATGAGCAGTTCTTC. V usage is TRBV2 and J usage is TRBJ2-1; possible D gene TRBD2, 5 bases. Germline CDR1 SNHLY, CDR2 FYNNEI. CDR3 size: 15 residues. Trimming left V 1 base short and J 6 bases short, with 13 bases between.

The rearrangement links TRBV18 to TRBJ2-2; 7 nucleotides line up with TRBD1. The CDR3 is 15 residues long. Germline CDR1 KGHSH, CDR2 LQKENI. V was pared by 4 bases and J by 6 bases, with 8 bases of the junction left unmatched. CDR3 sequence: CASSLGQEKAGELFF. The CDR3 DNA follows: TGTGCCAGCTCACTAGGACAGGAAAAGGCCGGGGAGCTGTTTTTT.

The chain uses TRBV6-2 or TRBV6-3 and TRBJ1-1; 12 positions agree with TRBD1. The ends lost 5 bases at V and 5 bases at J; junction bases unmatched: 12. There are 17 residues in the CDR3. Per germline, CDR1 MNHEY and CDR2 SVGEGT. The CDR3: CASSQGRGQGAVTEAFF. The CDR3, as DNA: TGTGCCAGCAGTCAGGGACGGGGACAGGGGGCGGTGACTGAAGCTTTCTTT.

V usage is TRBV3-1 (or the pseudogene TRBV3-2) and J usage is TRBJ2-3, with TRBD2 matching over 11 bases. Germline CDR1 is LGHDT and CDR2 is YNNKEL (reference sequence). The CDR3 is 16 residues long. V lost 0 bases to trimming and J lost 6 bases; unmatched junction nucleotides: 5. The CDR3 protein is CASSQDRLAGGDTQYF. The CDR3 bases are TGTGCCAGCAGCCAAGATAGGCTAGCGGGAGGTGATACGCAGTATTTT.

This clone came up a few times. The chain has TRBV24-1 and TRBJ2-5; a weak D match, TRBD1 (6 bases). Germline loops: CDR1 KGHDR, CDR2 SFDVKD. The V end lost 3 bases, the J end lost 2 bases, and 12 bases lay between the germline ends. The CDR3 is made up of 15 amino acids. The CDR3 here is CATSDTRQDQETQYF. The CDR3 DNA is TGTGCCACCAGTGATACCCGACAGGATCAAGAGACCCAGTACTTC.

This chain joins TRBV5-6 and TRBJ2-3; D remains unclear. The CDR3 length is 12 residues. The germline CDR1 and CDR2 sequences are SGHDT and YYEEEE. V lost 1 base, J lost 10 bases, and 10 bases lay in between. DNA for the CDR3: TGTGCCAGCAGCTTGTCCCAATCGGCGCAGTATTTT. Translating gives CASSLSQSAQYF.

This clone was seen only once. The gene calls are TRBV5-1 and TRBJ1-2, with D possibly being TRBD1 (6 bases). V was shortened by 2 bases and J by 4 bases, with 15 bases between the two germline ends. CDR3 size: 15 residues. The germline V gene has CDR1 SGHRS and CDR2 YFSETQ. DNA for the CDR3: TGCGCCAGCAGCTTTGGTCAGGGGTCACCCTATGGCTACACCTTC. Its protein is CASSFGQGSPYGYTF.

The chain is built from TRBV2 and TRBJ2-1, with TRBD2 identical over 7 bases. Germline V gene sequence: CDR1 SNHLY, CDR2 FYNNEI. The CDR3 is made up of 19 amino acids. V lost 7 bases to trimming and J lost 0 bases; unmatched junction nucleotides: 18. The CDR3 is CASIRLGGGAAFSYNEQFF. The DNA of the CDR3 is TGTGCCAGCATTCGCCTCGGGGGAGGGGCAGCCTTCTCCTACAATGAGCAGTTCTTC.

The V and J genes are TRBV6-4 and TRBJ2-1, with 12 bases aligning to TRBD2. CDR1 and CDR2 (germline): MRHNA, SNTAGT. J was trimmed by 4 bases and V by 2 bases; bases with no gene match: 9. The CDR3 covers 18 residues. CDR3 region: CASSDPLAGGPIYNEQFF. Here the CDR3 DNA reads TGTGCCAGCAGTGACCCTCTAGCGGGAGGGCCAATATACAATGAGCAGTTCTTC.

The V and J genes are TRBV19 and TRBJ2-7; 8 bases are shared with TRBD1. Germline loops: CDR1 LNHDA, CDR2 SQIVND (reference sequence). This CDR3 has 14 amino acids. Trimming at V came to 4 bases and at J to 3 bases, leaving 5 bases not matched to a gene. CDR3 protein: CASSNRTGNYEQYF. The CDR3 bases are TGTGCCAGTAGTAATAGGACAGGGAACTACGAGCAGTACTTC.

The J gene is TRBJ1-4, the V gene TRBV5-1; D ambiguous. The CDR3 covers 17 residues. V lost 0 bases and J 1 base, leaving 13 bases between the germline ends. Germline V gene lookup returns CDR1 SGHRS and CDR2 YFSETQ. The CDR3: CASSLGEGSLTNEKLFF. DNA of the CDR3: TGCGCCAGCAGCTTGGGAGAAGGGAGTCTAACTAATGAAAAACTGTTTTTT.

The chain recombines TRBV7-3 with TRBJ2-3; 9 bases are a match to TRBD1. The trim removed 1 base at V and 3 bases at J, leaving 5 bases unmatched. The CDR3 has 16 residues. CDR1 SGHTA and CDR2 FQGTGA come from the germline V gene. For the CDR3, the DNA is TGTGCCAGCAGCTTAATCCCGGGACAGGGTACAGATACGCAGTATTTT. Encoded protein: CASSLIPGQGTDTQYF.

This chain links TRBV7-2 with TRBJ2-7, with a possible D match to TRBD1 (5 bases). Germline CDR1 is SGHTA and CDR2 is FQGNSA. Deletions cut 1 base from V and 5 bases from J, with 15 bases between. The CDR3 is 15 residues long. CDR3 loop: CASSLDPGPRNEQYF. CDR3 DNA: TGTGCCAGCAGCTTAGATCCAGGGCCCCGTAACGAGCAGTACTTC.

This clone was detected only a few times. The chain combines TRBV11-3 with TRBJ2-7, with 7 bases lining up with TRBD1. This CDR3 contains 13 residues. Germline trimming cut 5 bases from V and 3 bases from J; bases unmatched to any gene: 4. Germline CDR1 and CDR2: SGHNT and YENEEA. DNA for the CDR3: TGTGCCAGCAGCGGGACAGAGTTCTACGAGCAGTACTTC. As protein: CASSGTEFYEQYF.

This chain uses TRBV28 with TRBJ1-1, with 7 bases aligning to TRBD1. This CDR3 comprises 14 residues. J was trimmed by 0 bases and V by 4 bases; bases with no gene match: 2. Per germline, CDR1 MDHEN and CDR2 SYDVKM. This chain's CDR3 is CASSSGQLNTEAFF. In nucleotides, the CDR3 is TGTGCCAGCAGTTCGGGACAGCTGAACACTGAAGCTTTCTTT.

Concerning this clone: At the DNA level, this CDR3 is encoded by other sequences in the same sample as well. The rearrangement links TRBV5-4 to TRBJ2-5, with unresolved D. The CDR3 has 15 residues. In germline, CDR1 is SGHNT, CDR2 YYREEE (reference sequence). The germline V and J ends were trimmed by 0 bases and 1 base, with 10 bases remaining between them. For the CDR3, the DNA is TGTGCCAGCAGCTTGGGTCAGGCCGTCCAAGAGACCCAGTACTTC. Residues: CASSLGQAVQETQYF.

The chain joins TRBV6-5 to TRBJ1-5; D possibly corresponds to TRBD1 (5 bases). The V and J ends lost 4 bases and 3 bases respectively, with 7 bases between them. This CDR3 has 13 residues. CDR1 is MNHEY, CDR2 SVGAGI, per germline. The CDR3 DNA reads TGTGCCAGCAGTTTGACAGACAATCAGCCCCAGCATTTT. Protein product: CASSLTDNQPQHF.

The chain combines TRBV7-2 with TRBJ2-1, with D possibly TRBD2 on 6 matching bases. V lost 0 bases and J 4 bases, leaving 13 bases between the germline ends. The CDR3 is made up of 16 amino acids. Germline-derived CDR1 and CDR2 are SGHTA and FQGNSA. The CDR3 DNA reads TGTGCCAGCAGCTTAGCCCCGGGAGCGTCTTACAATGAGCAGTTCTTC. Its protein is CASSLAPGASYNEQFF.

This sequence joins TRBV5-4 and TRBJ1-1, with TRBD1 identical over 8 bases. Germline CDR1 SGHNT, CDR2 YYREEE (reference sequence). The CDR3 contains 16 residues. Germline trimming cut 0 bases from V and 0 bases from J; bases unmatched to any gene: 4. CDR3 residues: CASSLAAGQVNTEAFF. The DNA of the CDR3 is TGTGCCAGCAGCTTGGCGGCGGGACAGGTGAACACTGAAGCTTTCTTT. The variable domain in full, completed from reference TRBV5-4 and TRBJ1-1, reads ETGVTQSPTHLIKTRGQQVTLRCSSQSGHNTVSWYQQALGQGPQFIFQYYREEENGRGNFPPRFSGLQFPNYSSELNVNALELDDSALYLCASSLAAGQVNTEAFFGQGTRLTVV.

This clone turned up a few times. The chain recombines TRBV6-4 with TRBJ1-5, with D unclear. The CDR3 is made up of 13 amino acids. The germline CDR1 and CDR2 sequences are MRHNA and SNTAGT. Trimming removed 3 bases at V and 1 base at J, with 4 bases between. The chain's CDR3 is CASSEGSNQPQHF. CDR3 bases: TGTGCCAGCAGTGAGGGCAGCAATCAGCCCCAGCATTTT.

The chain couples TRBV19 to TRBJ1-5; 7 nucleotides line up with TRBD1. J lost 6 bases, V lost 4 bases, and 6 bases had no gene match. This CDR3 region has 14 residues. Per germline, CDR1 LNHDA and CDR2 SQIVND (reference sequence). DNA of the CDR3: TGTGCCAGTAGTAAAACAGGGGCTGGTCAGCCCCAGCATTTT. Protein sequence: CASSKTGAGQPQHF.

As concerns this clone: This specimen includes other DNA sequences encoding the same CDR3. Here the CDR3 reads CASSYSRGYNEQFF. The CDR3 DNA sequence: TGTGCCAGCAGTTACTCCCGCGGGTACAATGAGCAGTTCTTC. This rearrangement joins TRBV6-2 or TRBV6-3 to TRBJ2-1; D possibly corresponds to TRBD2 (5 bases). The length of the CDR3 is 14 residues. Trimming removed 0 bases from V and 4 bases from J, with 7 bases in between. Germline loops: CDR1 MNHEY, CDR2 SVGEGT.

This chain joins TRBV19 and TRBJ1-5, with a tentative D call TRBD1 (5 bases). Deletions cut 1 base from V and 9 bases from J, with 13 bases between. This CDR3 is 14 amino acids long. Germline CDR1 LNHDA, CDR2 SQIVND (reference sequence). CDR3 coding DNA: TGTGCCAGTAGTATAGGACAGAGTCATCGGCCCCAGCATTTT. As protein: CASSIGQSHRPQHF.

This clone was observed a handful of times. The V and J genes are TRBV12-2 and TRBJ1-3; TRBD1, the table's D call, was not compared with the DNA. TRBV12-2 is a pseudogene. The CDR3 consists of 19 residues. The CDR3 sequence: CASRFRKQGPLLTGNTIYF. CDR3 DNA: TGTGCAAGTCGCTTCCGAAAACAGGGGCCATTACTCACTGGAAACACCATATATTTT.

The chain carries TRBV2 and TRBJ1-5; the match to TRBD1 covers 8 bases. The junction had 12 bases not matched to a gene; V was cut back by 7 bases and J by 7 bases. Per germline, CDR1 SNHLY and CDR2 FYNNEI. CDR3 size: 15 residues. CDR3 nucleotides: TGTGCCAGCACCCGGACAGGGAATGGTGACCAGCCCCAGCATTTT. Protein product: CASTRTGNGDQPQHF.

The chain links TRBV14 to TRBJ1-3, with 9 bases lining up with TRBD1. Trimming cost V 4 bases and J 13 bases; bases outside gene matches: 5. This CDR3 is 12 amino acids long. In germline, CDR1 is SGHDN, CDR2 FVKESK. The CDR3 DNA sequence: TGTGCCAGCAGCCCCTTTGGGACAGGGATATATTTT. Protein: CASSPFGTGIYF.

The chain combines TRBV30 with TRBJ1-2; 8 positions match TRBD1. The CDR3 has 13 amino acids. Unmatched junction bases numbered 3, after V lost 1 base and J lost 5 bases. CDR1 and CDR2 (germline): GTSNPN, SVGIG (reference sequence). CDR3 sequence: CAWSEQGAYGYTF. Here the CDR3 DNA reads TGTGCCTGGAGTGAGCAGGGGGCGTATGGCTACACCTTC.